This TCR beta chain was sequenced during a study of OX40 agonist ivuxolimab in advanced cancers. Some background on the complete study: The costimulatory receptor OX40 (CD134) was targeted by ivuxolimab, a fully human IgG2 agonistic monoclonal antibody. Partial responses occurred in three dose-escalation patients, of whom one had hepatocellular carcinoma and two had cutaneous melanoma. A male proportion of 82.7% and a mean age of 60 years, ranging from roughly 23 to 80, were recorded for the dose-escalation cohort. Prior anti-PD-1, anti-PD-L1 or anti-CTLA-4 therapy was permitted, and checkpoint inhibitors had been received by 40% to 50% of dose-escalation patients. The paper reports the monotherapy dose-escalation portion (N ≈ 50 patients) of the phase I ivuxolimab trial. Intravenous ivuxolimab was administered to patients every 2 weeks at six dose levels: 0.01, 0.1, 0.3, 1.5, 3 and 10 mg/kg. Of the approximately 54 patients in dose escalation, 19 had hepatocellular carcinoma, about 15 had melanoma, 9 had renal cell carcinoma and 9 had head and neck cancer. The point of sequencing TCRbeta in the periphery was to test whether ivuxolimab changed TCR sequence diversity and drove clonal T-cell expansion. What the research found in general, with its limitations: Low levels of normalized T-cell clonal expansion were also seen in some nonresponding patients. At doses of 0.1 to 3.0 mg/kg, clonal expansion of both CD4+ and CD8+ blood T cells was observed from baseline to week 6. Antigen specificity was not determined for the clonally expanded peripheral T cells. In the 0.1-3.0 mg/kg groups, partial responders had among the lowest normalized peripheral clonal expansion, particularly in CD8+ T cells. On average, CD8+ T cells showed more expanded clones than CD4+ T cells after ivuxolimab.

This clone has a single count. No antigen is known for it. There are no base qualities to consult, and no much larger clone falls within one base. In the germline V gene (reference sequence), CDR1 corresponds to LNHNV and CDR2 to YYDKDF. Taken from cysteine to phenylalanine, the CDR3 has 15 residues. This entry keeps only the CDR3 DNA: 45 bases, framed from base 1. V is pared back by 1 base and J by 3 bases, with 9 bases lying between the germline termini. Genomic DNA was extracted from sorted cells for sequencing of the TCRbeta CDR3 region. The immunoSEQ Assay was used for sequencing of TCRbeta CDR3 regions. TCRdb's version of the immuneACCESS table is confined to in-frame rearrangements and falls short of the full clone set. An unresolved V gene accounts for under half of the shortfall where checked; the remainder is of unknown origin. The sample table holds around 84,000 clones, of which 85% to 95% were seen once. Around 0.39% of the sample lies in the top ten.

The trial excluded patients who had a history of autoimmune disease or who were on systemic immunosuppression. Peripheral blood for TCR sequencing was collected from all dose cohorts at baseline, on cycle 4 day 1, and on cycle 7 day 1. The samples were drawn from a first-in-human, open-label, multicenter phase I dose-escalation trial of ivuxolimab. Adults with locally advanced or metastatic melanoma, renal cell carcinoma, hepatocellular carcinoma or head and neck squamous cell carcinoma were enrolled in the trial. Before TCR sequencing, CD4+ T cells and CD8+ T cells were sorted from peripheral blood as separate populations.

The V and J genes are TRBV15 and TRBJ2-2; TRBD2 is a possible D gene, resting on 5 matching bases. The sequenced sample was CD4+ or CD8+ T cells sorted from blood, obtained in a trial of the OX40 agonist ivuxolimab. This TCR was recovered from an adult with an advanced solid tumor such as melanoma, head and neck, liver or kidney cancer. The CDR3 in this case is CATSRGRWDTGELFF. The DNA reads TGTGCCACCAGCAGAGGGAGGTGGGACACCGGGGAGCTGTTTTTT.